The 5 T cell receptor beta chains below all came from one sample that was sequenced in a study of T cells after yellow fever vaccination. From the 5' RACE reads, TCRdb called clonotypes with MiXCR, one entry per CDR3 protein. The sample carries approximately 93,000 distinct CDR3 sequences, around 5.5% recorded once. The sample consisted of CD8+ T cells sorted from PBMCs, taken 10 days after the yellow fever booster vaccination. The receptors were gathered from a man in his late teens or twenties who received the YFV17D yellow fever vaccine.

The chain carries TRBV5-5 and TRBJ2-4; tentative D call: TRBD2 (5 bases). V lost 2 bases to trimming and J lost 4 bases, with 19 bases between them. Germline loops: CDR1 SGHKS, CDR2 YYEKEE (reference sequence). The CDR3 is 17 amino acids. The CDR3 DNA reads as TGTGCCAGCAGCTTTAGCGCCGTCTTTTCCGCAAAAAACATTCAGTACTTC. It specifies CASSFSAVFSAKNIQYF.

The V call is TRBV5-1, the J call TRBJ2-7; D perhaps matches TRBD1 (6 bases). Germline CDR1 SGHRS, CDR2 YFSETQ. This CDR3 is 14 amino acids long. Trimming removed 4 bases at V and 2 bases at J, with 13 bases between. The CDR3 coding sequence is TGCGCCAGCAGCGCTAACCAGGGGCCCTACGAGCAGTACTTC. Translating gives CASSANQGPYEQYF.

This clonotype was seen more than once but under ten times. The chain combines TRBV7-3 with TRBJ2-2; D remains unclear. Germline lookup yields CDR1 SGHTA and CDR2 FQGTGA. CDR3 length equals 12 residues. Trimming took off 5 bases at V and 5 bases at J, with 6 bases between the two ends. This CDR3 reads CASSAITGELFF. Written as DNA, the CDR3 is TGTGCCAGCAGCGCGATTACCGGGGAGCTGTTTTTT.

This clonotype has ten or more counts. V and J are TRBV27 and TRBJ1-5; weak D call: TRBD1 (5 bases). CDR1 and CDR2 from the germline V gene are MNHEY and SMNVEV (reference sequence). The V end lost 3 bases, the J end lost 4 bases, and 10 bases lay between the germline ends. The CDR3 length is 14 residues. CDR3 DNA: TGTGCCAGCAGTTTCGGGGCCCGGAATCAGCCCCAGCATTTT. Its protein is CASSFGARNQPQHF.

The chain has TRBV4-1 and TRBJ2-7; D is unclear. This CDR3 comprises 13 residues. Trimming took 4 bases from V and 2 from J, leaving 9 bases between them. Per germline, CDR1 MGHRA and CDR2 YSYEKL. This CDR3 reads CASSPLQAYEQYF. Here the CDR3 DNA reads TGCGCCAGCAGCCCCCTCCAGGCCTACGAGCAGTACTTC.